This T cell receptor beta chain was retrieved from a study of human T cells and chemical hapten exposure. The germline CDR1 and CDR2 sequences are LGHNA and YNFKEQ. The CDR3 totals 17 residues. Trimming took off 0 bases at V and 3 bases at J, with 17 bases between the two ends. Time point given: pre-sensitization, week 0. Noted treatment: therapeutic diphenylcyclopropenone sensitization with weekly scalp DPC. TCRdb ran MiXCR on the RACE reads and lists one entry per CDR3 protein. The sample shows some 90,000 distinct CDR3 sequences, 7.5% to 9.5% of them seen only once. The sample was whole blood, taken in connection with sensitization to the hapten diphenylcyclopropenone (DPC). The chain has TRBV4-2 and TRBJ1-1; D uncertain. The sequence came from a man aged 35-49 years with alopecia areata. Some clones in this sample may be carry-over from other donors' samples. CDR3 DNA sequence: TGTGCCAGCAGCCAAGAAGGTAGGCGGAGAAAGGACACTGAAGCTTTCTTT. The encoded protein is CASSQEGRRRKDTEAFF.